This T cell receptor beta chain was captured in a study of blood T cell repertoires in COVID-19. Sequencing used immunoSEQ multiplex PCR; TCRdb keeps in-frame clones, though not all of them. The table has fewer than 150,000 clones, around 81% seen once; the top ten hold 10% to 14%. V was pared by 5 bases and J by 8 bases, with 15 bases between. This CDR3 spans 13 amino acids. From germline, CDR1 is LNHDA and CDR2 SQIVND (reference sequence). In this sample, this clone turned up many times. The chain couples TRBV19 to TRBJ1-2; perhaps TRBD1 as D (6 bases). The sequence came from a human donor in a cohort sampled during active COVID-19. The sequenced sample was peripheral blood. The CDR3 sequence: CASSSQGGRGYTF. The CDR3 DNA reads TGTGCCAGTAGTTCACAGGGTGGTAGGGGCTACACCTTC.